This TCR beta chain was retrieved from a study of control samples from healthy donors and cancer patients. J lost 2 bases, V lost 4 bases, and 5 bases had no gene match. This CDR3 is built from 15 residues. Germline values: CDR1 MGHDK, CDR2 SYGVNS. Profiling relied on immunoSEQ multiplex PCR, and the TCRdb table lists in-frame clones only, not all of them. The profile shows 70,000 or so clones, just under 90% of them singletons. In this sample, this clone turned up a few times. This TCR derives from a man in his sixties with lung cancer. Input material: PBMCs. The chain links TRBV25-1 to TRBJ2-5; 9 positions agree with TRBD1. CDR3 region: CASSANRGQQETQYF. The CDR3 coding sequence is TGTGCCAGCAGTGCGAACAGGGGGCAACAAGAGACCCAGTACTTC.